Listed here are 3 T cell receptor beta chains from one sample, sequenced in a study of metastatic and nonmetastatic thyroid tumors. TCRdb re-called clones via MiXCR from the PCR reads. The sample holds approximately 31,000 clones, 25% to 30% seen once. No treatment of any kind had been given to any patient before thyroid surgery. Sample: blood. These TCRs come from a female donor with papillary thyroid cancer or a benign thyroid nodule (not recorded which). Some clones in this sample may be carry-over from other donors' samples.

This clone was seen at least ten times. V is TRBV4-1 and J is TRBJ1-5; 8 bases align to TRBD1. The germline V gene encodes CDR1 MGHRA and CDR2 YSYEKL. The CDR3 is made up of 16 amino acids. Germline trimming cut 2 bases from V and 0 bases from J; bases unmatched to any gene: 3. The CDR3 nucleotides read TGCGCCAGCAGCCAATCGACAGGGGTTAGCAATCAGCCCCAGCATTTT. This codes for CASSQSTGVSNQPQHF.

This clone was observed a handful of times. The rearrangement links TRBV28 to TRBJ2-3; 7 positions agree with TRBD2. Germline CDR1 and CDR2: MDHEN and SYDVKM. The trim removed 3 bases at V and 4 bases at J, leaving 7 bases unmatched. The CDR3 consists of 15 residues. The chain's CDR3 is CASSFAGTIPDTQYF. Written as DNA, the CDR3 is TGTGCCAGCAGTTTTGCGGGGACTATCCCAGATACGCAGTATTTT.

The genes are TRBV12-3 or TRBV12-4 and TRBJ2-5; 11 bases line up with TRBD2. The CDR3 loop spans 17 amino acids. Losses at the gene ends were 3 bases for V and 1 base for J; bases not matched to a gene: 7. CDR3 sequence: CASSFGTSGGRQETQYF. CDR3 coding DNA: TGTGCCAGCAGTTTCGGAACTAGCGGGGGCCGCCAAGAGACCCAGTACTTC.